This TCR beta chain was identified in a study of cytomegalovirus exposure and HLA in healthy donors. The repertoire was sequenced with immunoSEQ multiplex PCR; TCRdb's copy has only in-frame clones and lacks some. Of 200,000 or so clones detected, 84% appear once; the ten largest clones hold roughly 13%. This CDR3 has 15 amino acids. Trimming left V 5 bases short and J 4 bases short, with 14 bases between. Germline V gene lookup returns CDR1 SGHTA and CDR2 FQGNSA. The sample consisted of PBMCs. The chain recombines TRBV7-2 with TRBJ2-2, with a weak D call TRBD2 (5 bases). This receptor was obtained from a woman under 40 in good health and CMV-seropositive. Written as DNA, the CDR3 is TGTGCCAGCAGCGCTGAGAGGGTGAGCACCGGGGAGCTGTTTTTT. It encodes CASSAERVSTGELFF.